Only a few counts were recorded for the clone carrying this T cell receptor (beta chain). What it recognizes is unknown. The J segment lost 6 bases and the V segment lost 5 bases, leaving 11 bases of the junction unmatched. The CDR3 length is 15 residues. This record belongs to a study of blood T cells in healthy people across ages. Study-level results: The study found more naive CD4+ cells and higher diversity in long-lived than aged donors.

The second PCR ran about 7 to 12 cycles with a sample-barcoded 5' primer and J-beta primers. MiXCR, applied by TCRdb to the 5' RACE reads, yields one record per CDR3 protein. The sample includes more than 650,000 distinct CDR3 sequences, roughly 24% of them seen just once. These data were also reused for a study on T cells of mothers and their children. From that report: More than 5 children and their three healthy Caucasian mothers were the donors. For unrelated pairs as for related ones, thymic selection shapes TCR recombination output similarly. Relative to unrelated pairs, biologically related mother-child dyads exhibited marginally greater, non-significant overlap.

Sequencing was done on a sample of blood. This TCR derives from a boy younger than 18 in good health. V usage is TRBV12-3 or TRBV12-4 and J usage is TRBJ1-1; TRBD1 matches 8 bases. Here the CDR3 DNA reads TGTGCCAGCAGTGCCCGAAACCAGGGGGCTGCTGAAGCTTTCTTT. As protein: CASSARNQGAAEAFF.